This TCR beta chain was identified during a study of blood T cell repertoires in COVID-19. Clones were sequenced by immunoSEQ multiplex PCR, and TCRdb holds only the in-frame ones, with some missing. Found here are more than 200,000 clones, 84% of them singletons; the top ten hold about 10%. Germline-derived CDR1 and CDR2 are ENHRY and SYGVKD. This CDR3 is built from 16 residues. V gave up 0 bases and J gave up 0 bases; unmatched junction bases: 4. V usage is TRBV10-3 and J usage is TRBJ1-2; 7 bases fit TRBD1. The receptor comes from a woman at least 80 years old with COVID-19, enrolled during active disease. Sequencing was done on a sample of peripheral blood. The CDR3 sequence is CAISESGTASNYGYTF. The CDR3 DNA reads TGTGCCATCAGTGAGTCCGGGACAGCATCTAACTATGGCTACACCTTC.